The 11 T cell receptor beta chains reported below all come from one sample, sequenced in a study of CD8 T cells in Susac syndrome (dated by TCRdb to about 2019). The protocol used for the library was the immunoSEQ multiplex PCR assay. RNA was extracted using the RNeasy kit, and about 0.5 to 1 microgram was reverse transcribed with random hexamers. TCRdb's own reprocessing of the public reads used fastp at Q25 and MiXCR and kept productive beta chains. CDR3 protein duplicates are merged, each entry listing the most common genes and DNA. The sample data list around 150,000 distinct CDR3 sequences, and approximately 93% of these were observed just once. The top ten hold about 0.086% of the sample. Sequences were obtained from CD4+ T cells from PBMCs. These receptors were obtained from a human donor with multiple sclerosis.

The V gene is TRBV5-4, the J gene TRBJ1-1; D gene unclear. Germline loops: CDR1 SGHNT, CDR2 YYREEE (reference sequence). This CDR3 has 12 amino acids. Trimming took off 0 bases at V and 2 bases at J, with 2 bases between the two ends. CDR3 nucleotide sequence: TGTGCCAGCAGCTTGGACAACACTGAAGCTTTCTTT. Amino acid sequence: CASSLDNTEAFF.

CDR3 coding DNA: TGTGCCAGCAGCCAAGCCGCGGGTGAGCAGTTCTTC. It codes for CASSQAAGEQFF. The V gene is TRBV3-1, the J gene TRBJ2-1; D possibly corresponds to TRBD2 (5 bases). CDR1 LGHDT and CDR2 YNNKEL come from the germline V gene (reference sequence). This CDR3 region has 12 residues. V lost 1 base, J lost 9 bases, and 7 bases lay in between.

The rearrangement links TRBV11-2 to TRBJ2-4; D uncertain. Per germline, CDR1 SGHAT and CDR2 FQNNGV. The CDR3 extends over 13 amino acids. With 5 bases removed from V and 0 bases from J, the gap between germline ends came to 5 bases. CDR3 nucleotides: TGTGCCAGCAGCCTCCTAGCCAAAAACATTCAGTACTTC. This codes for CASSLLAKNIQYF.

The chain carries TRBV13 and TRBJ2-1; 14 positions match TRBD2. Germline loops: CDR1 PRHDT, CDR2 FYEKMQ (reference sequence). The CDR3 contains 14 residues. J lost 9 bases, V lost 3 bases, and 1 base had no gene match. Written as DNA, the CDR3 is TGTGCCAGCAGCTTTGGACTAGCGGGAGGTGAGCAGTTCTTC. Its translation is CASSFGLAGGEQFF.

V gene TRBV4-2 combines with J gene TRBJ2-7; maybe TRBD1 (5 bases). V was cut by 4 bases and J by 3 bases, with 19 bases left in between. CDR1 and CDR2 (germline): LGHNA, YNFKEQ. There are 16 residues in the CDR3. The CDR3 coding sequence is TGTGCCAGCAGCCCAGAGGAAGGATTGGGGCGCTACGAGCAGTACTTC. It codes for CASSPEEGLGRYEQYF.

This rearrangement joins TRBV6-1 to TRBJ2-5; 8 bases map to TRBD2. The CDR3 has 15 amino acids. From germline, CDR1 is MNHNS and CDR2 SASEGT. V lost 5 bases, J lost 5 bases, and 10 bases stayed unmatched. In DNA form, the CDR3 reads TGTGCCAGCAGTTGGGGGACTAGAAGGGCGGAGACCCAGTACTTC. This sequence encodes CASSWGTRRAETQYF.

J is TRBJ2-5 and V is TRBV24-1; no clear D gene. The CDR3 loop spans 12 amino acids. V gave up 1 base and J gave up 4 bases, with 3 bases separating them. Germline V gene data show CDR1 as KGHDR and CDR2 as SFDVKD. CDR3 in amino acids: CATSDFRETQYF. DNA of the CDR3: TGTGCCACCAGTGATTTCAGAGAGACCCAGTACTTC.

The rearrangement joins TRBV29-1 to TRBJ1-1; D gene ambiguous. Trimming took off 6 bases at V and 0 bases at J, with 11 bases between the two ends. This CDR3 is built from 13 residues. Germline CDR1 reads SQVTM; CDR2 reads ANQGSEA. The CDR3 nucleotides are TGCAGCGTACACCACCTCATGAACACTGAAGCTTTCTTT. This gives the protein CSVHHLMNTEAFF.

The chain couples TRBV13 to TRBJ2-5, with D possibly TRBD1 on 7 matching bases. CDR1 PRHDT and CDR2 FYEKMQ come from the germline V gene (reference sequence). V was trimmed by 3 bases and J by 4 bases, leaving 12 bases between them. The CDR3 is made up of 14 amino acids. CDR3 nucleotides: TGTGCCAGCAGCTTGGGTCAGGGGGGAGAGACCCAGTACTTC. Translation gives CASSLGQGGETQYF.

The chain links TRBV30 to TRBJ2-7; the match to TRBD2 covers 7 bases. V dropped 3 bases and J dropped 2; count of bases not matched to a gene: 7. This CDR3 has 14 amino acids. Germline lookup yields CDR1 GTSNPN and CDR2 SVGIG (reference sequence). The DNA of the CDR3 is TGTGCCTGGAGCGCGGGAGCGGGGCCCTACGAGCAGTACTTC. Translating gives CAWSAGAGPYEQYF.

The rearrangement links TRBV13 to TRBJ2-2; maybe TRBD2 (5 bases). The length of the CDR3 is 11 residues. CDR1 is PRHDT and CDR2 is FYEKMQ in the germline V gene (reference sequence). V lost 8 bases and J 7 bases, leaving 8 bases between the germline ends. The CDR3 is CASARGGELFF. The DNA of the CDR3 is TGTGCCAGCGCCCGGGGCGGGGAGCTGTTTTTT.